Following are 23 T cell receptor beta chains from one sample sequenced in a study of control samples from healthy donors and cancer patients. Using immunoSEQ multiplex PCR, the repertoire was profiled, and TCRdb retains in-frame clones only, with some absent. The table shows fewer than 200,000 clones, with approximately 94% occurring only once. Material: blood. These receptors were obtained from a man younger than 40 in good health.

V is TRBV28 and J is TRBJ1-2; TRBD1 matches at 8 bases. V gave up 6 bases and J gave up 8 bases; unmatched junction bases: 8. The CDR3 sequence is 13 residues long. The germline gives CDR1 MDHEN, CDR2 SYDVKM. For the CDR3, the DNA is TGTGCCAGCAGGGAACAGGGGGTAGGGGGCTACACCTTC. As protein: CASREQGVGGYTF.

The V call is TRBV6-1, the J call TRBJ2-7, with a tentative D call TRBD2 (7 bases). The CDR3 consists of 15 residues. Trimming took off 2 bases at V and 3 bases at J, with 14 bases between the two ends. The germline V gene encodes CDR1 MNHNS and CDR2 SASEGT. The CDR3 here is CASSEYLGGVYEQYF. CDR3 coding DNA: TGTGCCAGCAGTGAATATCTAGGGGGGGTCTACGAGCAGTACTTC.

This clone was seen once. V usage is TRBV27 and J usage is TRBJ1-2; 7 nucleotides match TRBD1. Germline CDR1 reads MNHEY; CDR2 reads SMNVEV (reference sequence). Trimming removed 5 bases from V and 8 bases from J; junction bases left unmatched: 8. The CDR3 length is 13 residues. In nucleotides, the CDR3 is TGTGCCAGCAGTCCTCCTGACAGGGTGGGCTACACCTTC. It codes for CASSPPDRVGYTF.

This sequence joins TRBV30 and TRBJ1-6; D may be TRBD1 (5 bases). V was pared by 1 base and J by 9 bases, with 13 bases between. The CDR3 contains 14 residues. Germline V gene lookup returns CDR1 GTSNPN and CDR2 SVGIG (reference sequence). CDR3: CAWSDGAAGSPLHF. The DNA of the CDR3 is TGTGCCTGGAGTGACGGGGCTGCCGGTTCACCCCTCCACTTT.

Comments on this clone: Other DNA sequences in this sample translate to the same CDR3. V and J are TRBV18 and TRBJ1-1; D not resolved. V lost 2 bases to trimming and J lost 5 bases, with 6 bases between them. Germline-derived CDR1 and CDR2 are KGHSH and LQKENI. The CDR3 runs 12 residues. The DNA for the CDR3 is TGTGCCAGCTCACCAGGGGTAACTGAAGCTTTCTTT. Protein: CASSPGVTEAFF.

The rearrangement links TRBV19 to TRBJ1-5; 9 nucleotides line up with TRBD1. CDR1 is LNHDA and CDR2 is SQIVND in the germline V gene (reference sequence). This CDR3 has 14 residues. Trimming removed 9 bases from V and 5 bases from J; junction bases left unmatched: 8. CDR3 residues: CASVGQGKYQPQHF. In nucleotides, the CDR3 is TGTGCCAGCGTGGGACAGGGCAAATATCAGCCCCAGCATTTT.

The V call is TRBV29-1, the J call TRBJ2-1; 8 bases match TRBD1. CDR1 is SQVTM and CDR2 is ANQGSEA in the germline V gene. The CDR3 spans 12 residues. The J segment lost 7 bases and the V segment lost 6 bases, leaving 5 bases of the junction unmatched. The CDR3 nucleotides are TGCAGCGTCCGGACAGGGTCGAATGAGCAGTTCTTC. This sequence encodes CSVRTGSNEQFF.

About this clone itself: Other DNA sequences in the same sample also yield this CDR3. The chain joins TRBV4-1 to TRBJ1-5; D unclear. V was trimmed by 1 base and J by 1 base, leaving 5 bases between them. The germline CDR1 and CDR2 sequences are MGHRA and YSYEKL. The CDR3 runs 14 residues. CDR3 residues: CASSQGNSNQPQHF. The CDR3, as DNA: TGCGCCAGCAGCCAAGGGAACAGCAATCAGCCCCAGCATTTT.

V and J are TRBV11-2 and TRBJ2-7; D might be TRBD1 (5 bases). The CDR3 has 16 residues. V was shortened by 4 bases and J by 0 bases, with 16 bases between the two germline ends. Germline CDR1 and CDR2: SGHAT and FQNNGV. The CDR3 sequence is CASSSRGRGTSYEQYF. Here the CDR3 DNA reads TGTGCCAGCAGCTCCCGAGGTAGGGGAACCTCCTACGAGCAGTACTTC. The whole variable domain, remainder taken from reference TRBV11-2 and TRBJ2-7, is EAGVAQSPRYKIIEKRQSVAFWCNPISGHATLYWYQQILGQGPKLLIQFQNNGVVDDSQLPKDRFSAERLKGVDSTLKIQPAKLEDSAVYLCASSSRGRGTSYEQYFGPGTRLTVT.

The rearrangement uses TRBV7-2 and TRBJ2-5; 13 nucleotides align to TRBD2. Germline CDR1 reads SGHTA; CDR2 reads FQGNSA. This CDR3 has 15 amino acids. The J segment lost 5 bases and the V segment lost 5 bases, leaving 5 bases of the junction unmatched. CDR3 loop: CASSPGLAGWETQYF. CDR3 nucleotide sequence: TGTGCCAGCAGCCCGGGACTAGCGGGGTGGGAGACCCAGTACTTC.

Points on this clone: The sample holds other DNA sequences that translate to the same CDR3. The chain employs TRBV7-9 and TRBJ1-1; 11 bases line up with TRBD1. CDR1 and CDR2 (germline): SEHNR, FQNEAQ (reference sequence). The CDR3 totals 14 residues. After removal of 3 bases from V and 5 bases from J, the junction contained 2 bases not matched to a gene. CDR3 loop: CASSFGQGATEAFF. CDR3 bases: TGTGCCAGCAGCTTTGGACAGGGGGCAACTGAAGCTTTCTTT.

The chain links TRBV5-1 to TRBJ2-5; perhaps D is TRBD1 or TRBD2 (5 bases each). This CDR3 is 14 amino acids long. The V gene's germline CDR1 is SGHRS and CDR2 YFSETQ. Between the trimmed V and J ends, which lost 4 bases and 4 bases, there was a span of 14 bases. CDR3 nucleotide sequence: TGCGCCAGCAGCCCGAGGCTTGGGGGAGAGACCCAGTACTTC. Amino acids: CASSPRLGGETQYF.

This clone was counted between two and nine times. The chain couples TRBV20-1 to TRBJ2-1, with TRBD1 identical over 9 bases. The V gene end was trimmed by 3 bases and the J gene end by 6 bases; junction bases not matched to a gene: 9. The germline V gene has CDR1 DFQATT and CDR2 SNEGSKA (reference sequence). This CDR3 is built from 15 residues. DNA of the CDR3: TGCAGTGCTAGTCTTCTGGACAGGGGATTCAATGAGCAGTTCTTC. This sequence encodes CSASLLDRGFNEQFF.

V and J are TRBV5-1 and TRBJ2-6, with TRBD1 identical over 8 bases. CDR1 and CDR2 (germline): SGHRS, YFSETQ. The J segment lost 1 base and the V segment lost 7 bases, leaving 10 bases of the junction unmatched. The CDR3 totals 17 residues. The CDR3 nucleotides are TGCGCCAGCGGCCGGACAGGGAGCCCATCTGGGGCCAACGTCCTGACTTTC. Its protein product is CASGRTGSPSGANVLTF.

The chain couples TRBV19 to TRBJ1-4; possibly TRBD1 for D (6 bases). Germline V lookup: CDR1 LNHDA, CDR2 SQIVND (reference sequence). This CDR3 is built from 15 residues. Trimming took 4 bases from V and 8 from J, leaving 17 bases between them. CDR3 region: CASSTHRAAEEKLFF. CDR3 sequence (DNA): TGTGCCAGTAGTACCCACAGGGCGGCAGAAGAAAAACTGTTTTTT. Together with reference TRBV19 and TRBJ1-4, the CDR3 gives the full variable domain: DGGITQSPKYLFRKEGQNVTLSCEQNLNHDAMYWYRQDPGQGLRLIYYSQIVNDFQKGDIAEGYSVSREKKESFPLTVTSAQKNPTAFYLCASSTHRAAEEKLFFGSGTQLSVL.

CDR3 sequence (DNA): TGTGCCAGCTCACCAAGGACTAGCGGGGGGACAGATACGCAGTATTTT. It encodes CASSPRTSGGTDTQYF. The chain joins TRBV18 to TRBJ2-3; 14 bases match TRBD2. Per germline, CDR1 KGHSH and CDR2 LQKENI. With V trimmed by 2 bases and J by 3 bases, 1 base remained unmatched. CDR3 length: 16 amino acids.

The V call is TRBV4-3, the J call TRBJ2-3; D call uncertain. Trimming left V 1 base short and J 2 bases short, with 16 bases between. Germline values: CDR1 LGHNA, CDR2 YSLEER. The CDR3 runs to 17 residues. CDR3 DNA: TGCGCCAGCAGCCAAGCGGCGGTTCACGGGTCCACAGATACGCAGTATTTT. Amino acid sequence: CASSQAAVHGSTDTQYF.

The chain recombines TRBV7-9 with TRBJ1-1; 8 bases agree with TRBD1. The CDR3 is 13 amino acids. Losses at the gene ends were 1 base for V and 7 bases for J; bases not matched to a gene: 2. Per the germline V gene, CDR1 is SEHNR and CDR2 is FQNEAQ (reference sequence). The chain's CDR3 is CASSLGTGNEAFF. Written as DNA, the CDR3 is TGTGCCAGCAGCTTAGGGACAGGGAATGAAGCTTTCTTT.

This rearrangement joins TRBV7-8 to TRBJ2-5; TRBD2 is a possible D gene (5 bases). The germline V and J ends were trimmed by 0 bases and 5 bases, with 7 bases remaining between them. The CDR3 is 13 amino acids. Per germline, CDR1 SGHVS and CDR2 FQNEAQ. The CDR3 region has the DNA TGTGCCAGCAGCTTAGCCCCGGGGGAGACCCAGTACTTC. Translated, it gives CASSLAPGETQYF.

In its sample, this clone was seen once. This chain uses TRBV6-5 with TRBJ2-3, with D possibly matching TRBD1 (6 bases). CDR1 and CDR2 from the germline V gene are MNHEY and SVGAGI. The CDR3 is 13 amino acids. V dropped 6 bases and J dropped 5 bases, with 12 bases sitting between them. DNA for the CDR3: TGTGCCAGCAGACGAATACAGGGAGATACGCAGTATTTT. Translating gives CASRRIQGDTQYF.

This clone showed up just once. The V and J genes are TRBV27 and TRBJ2-5; D is tentatively TRBD1 or TRBD2 (5 bases each). Trimming removed 0 bases at V and 4 bases at J, with 9 bases between. There are 14 residues in the CDR3. The germline V gene encodes CDR1 MNHEY and CDR2 SMNVEV (reference sequence). The DNA for the CDR3 is TGTGCCAGCAGTTTATCGGGGGTAAGAGAGACCCAGTACTTC. This sequence encodes CASSLSGVRETQYF.

The CDR3 sequence is CASSQGVDQETQYF. The DNA of the CDR3 is TGTGCCAGCAGCCAAGGTGTGGATCAAGAGACCCAGTACTTC. The chain combines TRBV4-2 with TRBJ2-5; D not resolved. The CDR3 has 14 amino acids. Trimming stripped 1 base from V and 2 bases from J, with 8 bases between. Per the germline V gene, CDR1 is LGHNA and CDR2 is YNFKEQ.

V is TRBV5-4 and J is TRBJ2-4, with D unclear. Germline CDR1 SGHNT, CDR2 YYREEE (reference sequence). This CDR3 comprises 14 residues. V shed 0 bases and J shed 0 bases, with 4 bases lying between them. The CDR3 DNA reads as TGTGCCAGCAGCTTGGGATTAGCCAAAAACATTCAGTACTTC. Protein: CASSLGLAKNIQYF.